This TCR beta chain is drawn from a study of Tregs in tolerant kidney transplant recipients. Germline CDR1 reads MNHEY; CDR2 reads SMNVEV (reference sequence). J lost 7 bases, V lost 10 bases, and 9 bases had no gene match. This CDR3 region has 14 residues. Method: immunoSEQ multiplex PCR; TCRdb's copy keeps in-frame clones and lacks some. The top ten clones hold 0.3% to 0.35% of a sample with fewer than 80,000 clones, roughly 98% of them seen once. The material was Tregs from blood, obtained before the transplant. The chain has TRBV27 and TRBJ2-1; 11 bases match TRBD2. The origin of this receptor is a human donor who received a combined kidney and bone marrow transplant. The CDR3 sequence is CATGTSGSLNEQFF. The DNA for the CDR3 is TGTGCCACCGGAACTAGCGGGAGTCTGAATGAGCAGTTCTTC.